These 32 T cell receptor beta chains originate from one sample sequenced in a study of blood T cell repertoires in COVID-19. Produced via immunoSEQ multiplex PCR; TCRdb's table is partial and in-frame only. The sample gives roughly 290,000 clones, 80% to 90% of which show up once; approximately 8.1% is in the top ten. The specimen sequenced was peripheral blood. The receptor source for this set is a woman aged 45-65 years who had recovered from COVID-19.

The genes are TRBV7-2 and TRBJ2-5, with TRBD1 matching 12 bases. The germline V gene has CDR1 SGHTA and CDR2 FQGNSA. With 6 bases clipped from V and 2 bases from J, the junction kept 4 bases outside the gene matches. CDR3 length: 15 residues. CDR3 protein: CASRPGQGAQETQYF. CDR3 DNA: TGTGCCAGCAGACCGGGACAGGGGGCTCAAGAGACCCAGTACTTC. The full variable domain, with the rest looked up from reference TRBV7-2 and TRBJ2-5, is GAGVSQSPSNKVTEKGKDVELRCDPISGHTALYWYRQSLGQGLEFLIYFQGNSAPDKSGLPSDRFSAERTGGSVSTLTIQRTQQEDSAVYLCASRPGQGAQETQYFGPGTRLLVL.

The chain combines TRBV5-6 with TRBJ2-5; D gene unclear. Trimming removed 0 bases from V and 5 bases from J, with 11 bases in between. This CDR3 is built from 14 residues. The V gene's germline CDR1 is SGHDT and CDR2 YYEEEE. CDR3 loop: CASSLGPGVETQYF. As DNA, the CDR3 is TGTGCCAGCAGCTTGGGCCCGGGTGTGGAGACCCAGTACTTC. Using reference TRBV5-6 and TRBJ2-5 for the parts outside the CDR3, the full variable domain is DAGVTQSPTHLIKTRGQQVTLRCSPKSGHDTVSWYQQALGQGPQFIFQYYEEEERQRGNFPDRFSGHQFPNYSSELNVNALLLGDSALYLCASSLGPGVETQYFGPGTRLLVL.

The chain combines TRBV10-3 with TRBJ1-5; 9 bases align to TRBD1. The CDR3 consists of 15 residues. Germline lookup yields CDR1 ENHRY and CDR2 SYGVKD. The V segment lost 4 bases and the J segment 4 bases; nucleotides outside the gene matches: 5. The CDR3 DNA is TGTGCCATCAGTGTGGGGACAGGGAAGAATCAGCCCCAGCATTTT. Its protein product is CAISVGTGKNQPQHF.

This clone was observed a handful of times. The V and J genes are TRBV19 and TRBJ1-5; the match to TRBD1 covers 8 bases. The CDR3 contains 14 residues. Germline lookup yields CDR1 LNHDA and CDR2 SQIVND (reference sequence). The junction had 8 bases not matched to a gene; V was cut back by 3 bases and J by 10 bases. CDR3 region: CASSMGDRGSPQHF. The CDR3 DNA reads TGTGCCAGTAGTATGGGAGACAGGGGTTCCCCCCAGCATTTT. The full variable domain, with the rest looked up from reference TRBV19 and TRBJ1-5, is DGGITQSPKYLFRKEGQNVTLSCEQNLNHDAMYWYRQDPGQGLRLIYYSQIVNDFQKGDIAEGYSVSREKKESFPLTVTSAQKNPTAFYLCASSMGDRGSPQHFGDGTRLSIL.

V gene TRBV4-1 combines with J gene TRBJ2-7, with 7 bases matching TRBD2. With V trimmed by 0 bases and J by 3 bases, 8 bases remained unmatched. CDR1 and CDR2 (germline): MGHRA, YSYEKL. The CDR3 contains 16 residues. The CDR3 loop is CASSQEFPSGGYEQYF. The CDR3 nucleotides are TGCGCCAGCAGCCAAGAATTTCCTAGCGGTGGCTACGAGCAGTACTTC.

The V gene is TRBV19, the J gene TRBJ2-1; 7 nucleotides line up with TRBD1. The germline CDR1 and CDR2 sequences are LNHDA and SQIVND (reference sequence). The CDR3 has 14 residues. Germline trimming cut 3 bases from V and 4 bases from J; bases unmatched to any gene: 3. The CDR3 protein is CASSMGRGYNEQFF. The CDR3 DNA sequence: TGTGCCAGTAGTATGGGCAGGGGGTACAATGAGCAGTTCTTC. Using reference TRBV19 and TRBJ2-1 for the parts outside the CDR3, the full variable domain is DGGITQSPKYLFRKEGQNVTLSCEQNLNHDAMYWYRQDPGQGLRLIYYSQIVNDFQKGDIAEGYSVSREKKESFPLTVTSAQKNPTAFYLCASSMGRGYNEQFFGPGTRLTVL.

The chain combines TRBV5-4 with TRBJ2-5; perhaps TRBD2 as D (5 bases). This CDR3 is built from 17 residues. Germline V CDR1 and CDR2: SGHNT, YYREEE (reference sequence). V was cut by 1 base and J by 4 bases, with 20 bases left in between. CDR3 sequence (DNA): TGTGCCAGCAGCTTGCCCACAAGCGGCCGAAAAGGAGAGACCCAGTACTTC. Amino acid sequence: CASSLPTSGRKGETQYF.

The V and J genes are TRBV28 and TRBJ1-6; unclear D gene. The CDR3 runs to 15 residues. The ends were cut back, 3 bases at V and 9 bases at J, with 15 bases in the middle. CDR1 is MDHEN, CDR2 SYDVKM, per germline. The DNA for the CDR3 is TGTGCCAGCAGTTTTCGAGGCGGTTATGGTTCACCCCTCCACTTT. Its protein is CASSFRGGYGSPLHF.

The chain links TRBV4-1 to TRBJ2-2; weak D call: TRBD1 (5 bases). Germline CDR1 and CDR2: MGHRA and YSYEKL. V was shortened by 3 bases and J by 1 base, with 12 bases between the two germline ends. The CDR3 has 16 amino acids. The chain's CDR3 is CASSQIRAKNTGELFF. CDR3 nucleotide sequence: TGCGCCAGCAGCCAGATCAGGGCTAAGAACACCGGGGAGCTGTTTTTT.

V gene TRBV7-2 combines with J gene TRBJ2-1, with D possibly being TRBD2 (5 bases). Between the trimmed V and J ends, which lost 2 bases and 9 bases, there was a span of 8 bases. Germline CDR1 SGHTA, CDR2 FQGNSA. There are 12 residues in the CDR3. CDR3 sequence (DNA): TGTGCCAGCAGCTTAACTAGTTTTGAGCAGTTCTTC. It specifies CASSLTSFEQFF. The full variable domain, completed using reference TRBV7-2 and TRBJ2-1, is GAGVSQSPSNKVTEKGKDVELRCDPISGHTALYWYRQSLGQGLEFLIYFQGNSAPDKSGLPSDRFSAERTGGSVSTLTIQRTQQEDSAVYLCASSLTSFEQFFGPGTRLTVL.

The CDR3 DNA is TGTGCCAGCAGCACTGCGACAACCCTGAGGGACGAGCAGTACTTC. It is translated as CASSTATTLRDEQYF. The V and J genes are TRBV5-4 and TRBJ2-7, with a tentative D call TRBD2 (5 bases). Germline V gives CDR1 SGHNT, CDR2 YYREEE (reference sequence). Trimming left V 4 bases short and J 5 bases short, with 19 bases between. This CDR3 is built from 15 residues.

The chain recombines TRBV6-5 with TRBJ1-1; unclear D gene. Deletions cut 3 bases from V and 0 bases from J, with 5 bases between. Germline loops: CDR1 MNHEY, CDR2 SVGAGI. This CDR3 comprises 13 residues. The CDR3 nucleotides are TGTGCCAGCAGTTATACGGTGAACACTGAAGCTTTCTTT. Its protein product is CASSYTVNTEAFF.

This clone has a handful of counts. The chain links TRBV3-1 (or the pseudogene TRBV3-2) to TRBJ2-3; possible D gene TRBD2, 5 bases. The length of the CDR3 is 16 residues. The ends were cut back, 4 bases at V and 0 bases at J, with 14 bases in the middle. Germline CDR1 reads LGHDT; CDR2 reads YNNKEL (reference sequence). The CDR3 reads CASSPLGGGSTDTQYF. In DNA form, the CDR3 reads TGTGCCAGCAGCCCACTCGGCGGCGGGAGCACAGATACGCAGTATTTT.

The V and J genes are TRBV6-5 and TRBJ2-2; 10 bases agree with TRBD2. V lost 4 bases, J lost 7 bases, and 9 bases stayed unmatched. CDR1 is MNHEY, CDR2 SVGAGI, per germline. This CDR3 contains 16 residues. The chain's CDR3 is CASSSPSGGAVGELFF. The CDR3 DNA reads as TGTGCCAGCAGTTCCCCGAGCGGGGGGGCGGTCGGGGAGCTGTTTTTT.

To note about this clone: The sample holds other DNA sequences that translate to the same CDR3. The genes are TRBV4-3 and TRBJ1-4, with TRBD1 matching 8 bases. The CDR3 is made up of 15 amino acids. The V and J ends lost 1 base and 4 bases, in that order; junction bases with no gene match: 2. CDR1 LGHNA and CDR2 YSLEER come from the germline V gene. The CDR3 protein is CASSQGDRGNEKLFF. The CDR3 bases are TGCGCCAGCAGCCAAGGCGACAGGGGTAATGAAAAACTGTTTTTT.

The rearrangement joins TRBV25-1 to TRBJ1-6; a possible D gene is TRBD1 (5 bases). V lost 9 bases and J 5 bases, leaving 11 bases between the germline ends. Looked up from germline, CDR1 is MGHDK and CDR2 is SYGVNS. The CDR3 has 13 residues. CDR3 in amino acids: CASSEGHNSPLHF. CDR3 nucleotides: TGTGCCAGTTCGGAGGGACATAATTCACCCCTCCACTTT.

This chain joins TRBV28 and TRBJ1-3, with 7 positions matching TRBD1. This CDR3 has 15 residues. The ends lost 5 bases at V and 3 bases at J; junction bases unmatched: 7. Per germline, CDR1 MDHEN and CDR2 SYDVKM. The CDR3, as DNA: TGTGCCAGCAGTGAGATAAACAGGGGTGGAAACACCATATATTTT. It codes for CASSEINRGGNTIYF.

V usage is TRBV5-1 and J usage is TRBJ2-2, with 8 bases identical to TRBD2. Germline lookup yields CDR1 SGHRS and CDR2 YFSETQ. CDR3 length: 17 residues. The J segment lost 6 bases and the V segment lost 0 bases, leaving 10 bases of the junction unmatched. The DNA for the CDR3 is TGCGCCAGCAGCTTGGTTCCTAGGTCTAGCGGGCCCGGGGAGCTGTTTTTT. Residues: CASSLVPRSSGPGELFF.

V gene TRBV19 combines with J gene TRBJ2-7, with 7 bases matching TRBD1. Trimming took 7 bases from V and 1 from J; bases not matched to a gene: 7. CDR3 length: 14 amino acids. In germline, CDR1 is LNHDA, CDR2 SQIVND (reference sequence). The DNA of the CDR3 is TGTGCCAGTACCAGGGACAGCCTTTCCTACGAGCAGTACTTC. Protein product: CASTRDSLSYEQYF.

V is TRBV30 and J is TRBJ1-1; TRBD1 is a possible D gene (6 bases). V was trimmed by 3 bases and J by 1 base, leaving 12 bases between them. Germline V lookup: CDR1 GTSNPN, CDR2 SVGIG (reference sequence). The CDR3 consists of 14 residues. The CDR3 nucleotides are TGTGCCTGGAGCCGGGGGGGCGCGAACACTGAAGCTTTCTTT. This sequence encodes CAWSRGGANTEAFF.

This rearrangement joins TRBV7-2 to TRBJ2-5, with 13 bases that match TRBD2. Trimming at V came to 5 bases and at J to 6 bases, leaving 3 bases not matched to a gene. This CDR3 spans 14 amino acids. The germline V gene has CDR1 SGHTA and CDR2 FQGNSA. This chain's CDR3 is CASSTSGRGKTQYF. In DNA form, the CDR3 reads TGTGCCAGCAGCACTAGCGGGAGGGGTAAGACCCAGTACTTC.

The chain combines TRBV14 with TRBJ1-1, with 8 bases lining up with TRBD1. J gave up 4 bases and V 4 bases, and 8 bases lay outside the gene matches. CDR1 SGHDN and CDR2 FVKESK come from the germline V gene. The CDR3 extends over 15 amino acids. The CDR3 bases are TGTGCCAGCAGCCGTCAGGGGGCAGCCGGCACTGAAGCTTTCTTT. Protein product: CASSRQGAAGTEAFF.

The chain is built from TRBV15 and TRBJ1-6, with D possibly matching TRBD1 (6 bases). Germline lookup yields CDR1 LNHNV and CDR2 YYDKDF (reference sequence). The CDR3 is 16 amino acids. Trimming shortened V by 0 bases and J by 10 bases, and 16 bases separated the two germline ends. The CDR3 reads CATSRDRPGAGSPLHF. In nucleotides, the CDR3 is TGTGCCACCAGCAGAGACCGGCCAGGGGCTGGGTCACCCCTCCACTTT.

The gene calls are TRBV12-3 or TRBV12-4 and TRBJ2-4; TRBD1 matches 7 bases. The V and J ends lost 6 bases and 9 bases, in that order; junction bases with no gene match: 8. The length of the CDR3 is 13 residues. CDR3 nucleotides: TGTGCCAGCAGGGCGACAGGGTCCCCCATTCAGTACTTC. Its protein is CASRATGSPIQYF.

The chain has TRBV9 and TRBJ2-1, with TRBD2 matching 8 bases. V lost 2 bases, J lost 9 bases, and 13 bases stayed unmatched. The CDR3 spans 16 residues. Germline V gene sequence: CDR1 SGDLS, CDR2 YYNGEE. The chain's CDR3 is CASSVRSGETTTEQFF. The DNA for the CDR3 is TGTGCCAGCAGCGTCCGTAGCGGGGAAACTACAACTGAGCAGTTCTTC.

This sequence joins TRBV6-5 and TRBJ1-5, with 8 bases that match TRBD1. The germline gives CDR1 MNHEY, CDR2 SVGAGI. This CDR3 comprises 15 residues. Trimming took 5 bases from V and 4 from J; bases not matched to a gene: 7. The CDR3 reads CASSLQGAINQPQHF. The CDR3 DNA follows: TGTGCCAGCAGTCTGCAGGGGGCTATTAATCAGCCCCAGCATTTT.

The V and J genes are TRBV28 and TRBJ1-2; D may be TRBD1 (6 bases). This CDR3 region has 12 residues. V was cut by 4 bases and J by 7 bases, with 10 bases left in between. Germline CDR1 reads MDHEN; CDR2 reads SYDVKM. The CDR3 reads CASSYRVFGYTF. The CDR3 region has the DNA TGTGCCAGCAGTTACAGGGTCTTTGGCTACACCTTC.

V and J are TRBV6-5 and TRBJ2-3, with 7 bases aligning to TRBD2. Germline CDR1 MNHEY, CDR2 SVGAGI. The CDR3 extends over 14 amino acids. V lost 0 bases, J lost 5 bases, and 2 bases stayed unmatched. The CDR3 coding sequence is TGTGCCAGCAGTTACTCGCGGGGGTTAGATACGCAGTATTTT. Its protein product is CASSYSRGLDTQYF.

V usage is TRBV3-1 (or the pseudogene TRBV3-2) and J usage is TRBJ1-3; no reliable D call. The CDR3 extends over 15 amino acids. Deletions cut 0 bases from V and 2 bases from J, with 8 bases between. The V gene's germline CDR1 is LGHDT and CDR2 YNNKEL (reference sequence). The DNA of the CDR3 is TGTGCCAGCAGCCAAGATCGGCGGGCTGGAAACACCATATATTTT. Its protein product is CASSQDRRAGNTIYF.

The chain recombines TRBV5-1 with TRBJ1-2, with D possibly TRBD1 on 6 matching bases. The CDR3 is 15 residues long. The germline CDR1 and CDR2 sequences are SGHRS and YFSETQ. The ends were cut back, 3 bases at V and 2 bases at J, with 14 bases in the middle. The chain's CDR3 is CASSSVYGTNYGYTF. The DNA of the CDR3 is TGCGCCAGCAGCTCCGTATACGGGACAAACTATGGCTACACCTTC.

This clone was seen only once. The V gene is TRBV28, the J gene TRBJ1-2; 8 positions agree with TRBD1. V lost 4 bases, J lost 0 bases, and 7 bases stayed unmatched. Germline CDR1 reads MDHEN; CDR2 reads SYDVKM. This CDR3 has 16 amino acids. CDR3 sequence reads: CASSSGTGRANYGYTF. The CDR3 DNA is TGTGCCAGCAGTTCCGGGACAGGAAGAGCTAACTATGGCTACACCTTC.

In this sample, this clone turned up once. The rearrangement joins TRBV28 to TRBJ1-4; D perhaps matches TRBD1 (6 bases). From germline, CDR1 is MDHEN and CDR2 SYDVKM. V was trimmed by 5 bases and J by 0 bases, leaving 13 bases between them. The CDR3 is 16 residues long. This chain's CDR3 is CASSPWGGSTNEKLFF. The CDR3 bases are TGTGCCAGCAGTCCATGGGGGGGCTCAACTAATGAAAAACTGTTTTTT.